The sequence of this TCR beta chain was determined in a study of blood T cell repertoires in COVID-19. Study-level information: Collection of acute and convalescent COVID-19 samples took place in the United States, Italy and Spain. T cells, B-cell-depleted T cells, or PBMCs supplied cDNA or gDNA.

In this sample, this clone turned up a few times. In the original workflow: Nucleated cell counts were estimated from reference gene primer amplification. Data came from immunoSEQ multiplex PCR; TCRdb stores just in-frame clones and leaves some out. V, J and clone size are taken as reported in that table, and D and trimming were inferred from the DNA itself. The sample consists of over 130,000 clones, over 65% of them appearing once. Germline CDR1 and CDR2: LGHNA and YNFKEQ. The CDR3 runs to 17 residues. V gave up 2 bases and J gave up 2 bases; unmatched junction bases: 4. The J gene is TRBJ2-5, the V gene TRBV4-2; 14 nucleotides agree with TRBD2. Sequencing used peripheral blood. The sequence derives from a man aged 65 to 85 with acute or convalescent COVID-19. CDR3: CASSQRLAGGSQETQYF. The CDR3, as DNA: TGTGCCAGCAGCCAAAGACTAGCGGGAGGGTCACAAGAGACCCAGTACTTC.